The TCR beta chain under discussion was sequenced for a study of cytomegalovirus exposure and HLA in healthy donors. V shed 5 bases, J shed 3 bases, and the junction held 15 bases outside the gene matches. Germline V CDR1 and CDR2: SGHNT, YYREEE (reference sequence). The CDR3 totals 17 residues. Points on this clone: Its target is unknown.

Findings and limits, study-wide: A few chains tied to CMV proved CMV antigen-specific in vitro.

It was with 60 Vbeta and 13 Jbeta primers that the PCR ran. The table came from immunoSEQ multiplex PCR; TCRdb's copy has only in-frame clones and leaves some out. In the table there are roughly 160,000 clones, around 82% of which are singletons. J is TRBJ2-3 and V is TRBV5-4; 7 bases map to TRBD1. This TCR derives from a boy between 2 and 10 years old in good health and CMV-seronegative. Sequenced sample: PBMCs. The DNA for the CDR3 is TGTGCCAGCAGAACGGACAGGCCCGCGTCGAGGACAGATACGCAGTATTTT. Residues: CASRTDRPASRTDTQYF. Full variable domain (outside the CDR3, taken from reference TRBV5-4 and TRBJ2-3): ETGVTQSPTHLIKTRGQQVTLRCSSQSGHNTVSWYQQALGQGPQFIFQYYREEENGRGNFPPRFSGLQFPNYSSELNVNALELDDSALYLCASRTDRPASRTDTQYFGPGTRLTVL.